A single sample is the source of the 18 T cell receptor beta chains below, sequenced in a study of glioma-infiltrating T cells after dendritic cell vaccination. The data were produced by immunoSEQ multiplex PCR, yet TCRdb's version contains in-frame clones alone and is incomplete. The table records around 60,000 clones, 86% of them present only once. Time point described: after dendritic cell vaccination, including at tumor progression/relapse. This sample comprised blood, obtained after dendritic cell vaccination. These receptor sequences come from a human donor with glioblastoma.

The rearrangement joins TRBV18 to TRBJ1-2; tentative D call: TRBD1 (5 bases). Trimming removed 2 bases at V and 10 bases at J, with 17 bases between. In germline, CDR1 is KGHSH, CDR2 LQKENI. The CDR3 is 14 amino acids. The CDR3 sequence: CASSPRDLPRDYTF. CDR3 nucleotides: TGTGCCAGCTCACCAAGGGACTTGCCACGAGACTACACCTTC. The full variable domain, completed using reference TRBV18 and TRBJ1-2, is NAGVMQNPRHLVRRRGQEARLRCSPMKGHSHVYWYRQLPEEGLKFMVYLQKENIIDESGMPKERFSAEFPKEGPSILRIQQVVRGDSAAYFCASSPRDLPRDYTFGSGTRLTVV.

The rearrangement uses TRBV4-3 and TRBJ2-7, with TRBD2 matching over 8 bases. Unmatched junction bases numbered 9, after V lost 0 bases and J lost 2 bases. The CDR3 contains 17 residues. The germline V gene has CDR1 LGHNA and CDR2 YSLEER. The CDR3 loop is CASSQEGLVGTPYEQYF. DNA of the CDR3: TGCGCCAGCAGCCAAGAGGGACTAGTCGGAACACCCTACGAGCAGTACTTC.

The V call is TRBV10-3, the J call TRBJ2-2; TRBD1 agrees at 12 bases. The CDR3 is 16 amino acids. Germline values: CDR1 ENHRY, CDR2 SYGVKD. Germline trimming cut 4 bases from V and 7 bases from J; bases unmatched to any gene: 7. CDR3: CAISGGTGGADGELFF. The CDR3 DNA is TGTGCCATCAGTGGGGGGACAGGGGGCGCGGACGGGGAGCTGTTTTTT.

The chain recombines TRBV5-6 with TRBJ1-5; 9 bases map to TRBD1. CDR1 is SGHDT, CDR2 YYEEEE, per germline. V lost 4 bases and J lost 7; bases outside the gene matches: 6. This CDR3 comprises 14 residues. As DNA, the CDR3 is TGTGCCAGCAGCGTGGACAGGGGAGGCCAGCCCCAGCATTTT. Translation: CASSVDRGGQPQHF.

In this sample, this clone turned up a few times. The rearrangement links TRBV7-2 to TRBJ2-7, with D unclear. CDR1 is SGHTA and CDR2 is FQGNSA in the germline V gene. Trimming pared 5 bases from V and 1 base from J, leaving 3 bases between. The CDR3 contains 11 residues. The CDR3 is CASSPSYEQYF. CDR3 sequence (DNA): TGTGCCAGCAGCCCATCCTACGAGCAGTACTTC.

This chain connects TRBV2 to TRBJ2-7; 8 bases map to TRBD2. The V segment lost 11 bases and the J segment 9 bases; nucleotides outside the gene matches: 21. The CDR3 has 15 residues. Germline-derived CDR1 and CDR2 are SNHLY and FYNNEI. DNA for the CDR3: TGTGCCGGGGGGAAAGGGATTAGCGGGATTGGCGTGCAGTACTTC. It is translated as CAGGKGISGIGVQYF.

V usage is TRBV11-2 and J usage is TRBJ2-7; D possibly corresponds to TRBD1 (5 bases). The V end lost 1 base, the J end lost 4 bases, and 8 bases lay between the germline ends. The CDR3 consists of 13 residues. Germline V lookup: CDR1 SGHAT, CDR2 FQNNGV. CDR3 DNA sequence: TGTGCCAGCAGCTTAGGGGGCAGATACGAGCAGTACTTC. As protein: CASSLGGRYEQYF.

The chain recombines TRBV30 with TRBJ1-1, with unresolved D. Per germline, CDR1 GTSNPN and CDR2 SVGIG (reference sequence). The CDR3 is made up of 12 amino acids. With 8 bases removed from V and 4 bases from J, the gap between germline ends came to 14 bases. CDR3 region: CARSRSVTEAFF. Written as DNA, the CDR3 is TGTGCCAGAAGTCGGTCGGTCACTGAAGCTTTCTTT. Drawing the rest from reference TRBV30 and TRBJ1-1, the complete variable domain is SQTIHQWPATLVQPVGSPLSLECTVEGTSNPNLYWYRQAAGRGLQLLFYSVGIGQISSEVPQNLSASRPQDRQFILSSKKLLLSDSGFYLCARSRSVTEAFFGQGTRLTVV.

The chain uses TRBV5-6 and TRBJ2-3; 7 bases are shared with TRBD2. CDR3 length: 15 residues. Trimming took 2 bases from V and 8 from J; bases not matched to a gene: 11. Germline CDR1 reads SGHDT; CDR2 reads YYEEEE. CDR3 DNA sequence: TGTGCCAGCAGCTTAGAGGGGACCTCGGGAGGTACGCAGTATTTT. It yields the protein CASSLEGTSGGTQYF.

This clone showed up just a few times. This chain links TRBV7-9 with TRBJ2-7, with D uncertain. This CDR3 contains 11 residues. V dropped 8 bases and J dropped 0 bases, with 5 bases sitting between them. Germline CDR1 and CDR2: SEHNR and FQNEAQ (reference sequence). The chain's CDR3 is CASVGSYEQYF. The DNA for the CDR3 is TGTGCCAGCGTCGGCTCCTACGAGCAGTACTTC.

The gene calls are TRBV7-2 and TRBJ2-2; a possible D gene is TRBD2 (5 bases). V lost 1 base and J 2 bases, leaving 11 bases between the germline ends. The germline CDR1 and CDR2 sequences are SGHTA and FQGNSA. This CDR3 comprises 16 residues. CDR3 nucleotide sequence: TGTGCCAGCAGCTTAGATCCTCCGGGAAACACCGGGGAGCTGTTTTTT. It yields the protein CASSLDPPGNTGELFF.

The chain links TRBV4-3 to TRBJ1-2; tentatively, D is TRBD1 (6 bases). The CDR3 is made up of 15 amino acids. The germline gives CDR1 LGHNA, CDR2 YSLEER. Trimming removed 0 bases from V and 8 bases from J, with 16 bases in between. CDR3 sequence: CASSQDAQGLKGYTF. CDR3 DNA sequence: TGCGCCAGCAGCCAAGATGCGCAGGGGTTGAAGGGCTACACCTTC.

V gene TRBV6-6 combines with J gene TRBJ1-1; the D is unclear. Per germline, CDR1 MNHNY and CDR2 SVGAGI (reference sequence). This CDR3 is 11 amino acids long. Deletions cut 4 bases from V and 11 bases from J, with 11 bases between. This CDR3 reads CASSFEGWAFF. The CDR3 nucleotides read TGTGCCAGCAGTTTTGAGGGTTGGGCTTTCTTT.

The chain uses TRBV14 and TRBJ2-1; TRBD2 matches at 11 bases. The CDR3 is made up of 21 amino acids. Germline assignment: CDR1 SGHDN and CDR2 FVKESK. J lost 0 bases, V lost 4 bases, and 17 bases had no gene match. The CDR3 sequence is CASSPGLSSGGAIGSYNEQFF. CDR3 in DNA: TGTGCCAGCAGCCCCGGGTTGAGTAGCGGGGGGGCTATTGGCTCCTACAATGAGCAGTTCTTC.

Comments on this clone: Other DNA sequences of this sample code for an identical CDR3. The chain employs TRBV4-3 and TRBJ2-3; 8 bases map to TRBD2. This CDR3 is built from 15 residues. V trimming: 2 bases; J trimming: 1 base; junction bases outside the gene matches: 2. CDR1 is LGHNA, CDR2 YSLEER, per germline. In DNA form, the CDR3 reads TGCGCCAGCAGCCAACAGCGGGAGCGCACAGATACGCAGTATTTT. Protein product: CASSQQRERTDTQYF.

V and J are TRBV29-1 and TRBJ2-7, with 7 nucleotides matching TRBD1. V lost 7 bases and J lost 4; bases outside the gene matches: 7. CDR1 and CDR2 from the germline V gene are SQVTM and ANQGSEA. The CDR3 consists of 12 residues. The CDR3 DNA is TGCAGCGCTAAGCCACAGGGGTACGAGCAGTACTTC. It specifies CSAKPQGYEQYF.

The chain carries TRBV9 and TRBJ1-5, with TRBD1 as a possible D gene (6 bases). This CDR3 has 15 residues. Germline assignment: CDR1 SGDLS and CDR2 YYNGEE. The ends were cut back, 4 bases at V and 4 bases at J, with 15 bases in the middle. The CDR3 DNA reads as TGTGCCAGCAGCTCCACCGGGACACCGAATCAGCCCCAGCATTTT. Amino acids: CASSSTGTPNQPQHF.

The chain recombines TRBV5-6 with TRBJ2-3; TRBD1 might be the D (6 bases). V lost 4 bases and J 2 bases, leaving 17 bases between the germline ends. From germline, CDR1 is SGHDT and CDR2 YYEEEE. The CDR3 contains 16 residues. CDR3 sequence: CASSLTGTWNTDTQYF. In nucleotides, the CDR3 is TGTGCCAGCAGCCTAACCGGGACATGGAACACAGATACGCAGTATTTT.